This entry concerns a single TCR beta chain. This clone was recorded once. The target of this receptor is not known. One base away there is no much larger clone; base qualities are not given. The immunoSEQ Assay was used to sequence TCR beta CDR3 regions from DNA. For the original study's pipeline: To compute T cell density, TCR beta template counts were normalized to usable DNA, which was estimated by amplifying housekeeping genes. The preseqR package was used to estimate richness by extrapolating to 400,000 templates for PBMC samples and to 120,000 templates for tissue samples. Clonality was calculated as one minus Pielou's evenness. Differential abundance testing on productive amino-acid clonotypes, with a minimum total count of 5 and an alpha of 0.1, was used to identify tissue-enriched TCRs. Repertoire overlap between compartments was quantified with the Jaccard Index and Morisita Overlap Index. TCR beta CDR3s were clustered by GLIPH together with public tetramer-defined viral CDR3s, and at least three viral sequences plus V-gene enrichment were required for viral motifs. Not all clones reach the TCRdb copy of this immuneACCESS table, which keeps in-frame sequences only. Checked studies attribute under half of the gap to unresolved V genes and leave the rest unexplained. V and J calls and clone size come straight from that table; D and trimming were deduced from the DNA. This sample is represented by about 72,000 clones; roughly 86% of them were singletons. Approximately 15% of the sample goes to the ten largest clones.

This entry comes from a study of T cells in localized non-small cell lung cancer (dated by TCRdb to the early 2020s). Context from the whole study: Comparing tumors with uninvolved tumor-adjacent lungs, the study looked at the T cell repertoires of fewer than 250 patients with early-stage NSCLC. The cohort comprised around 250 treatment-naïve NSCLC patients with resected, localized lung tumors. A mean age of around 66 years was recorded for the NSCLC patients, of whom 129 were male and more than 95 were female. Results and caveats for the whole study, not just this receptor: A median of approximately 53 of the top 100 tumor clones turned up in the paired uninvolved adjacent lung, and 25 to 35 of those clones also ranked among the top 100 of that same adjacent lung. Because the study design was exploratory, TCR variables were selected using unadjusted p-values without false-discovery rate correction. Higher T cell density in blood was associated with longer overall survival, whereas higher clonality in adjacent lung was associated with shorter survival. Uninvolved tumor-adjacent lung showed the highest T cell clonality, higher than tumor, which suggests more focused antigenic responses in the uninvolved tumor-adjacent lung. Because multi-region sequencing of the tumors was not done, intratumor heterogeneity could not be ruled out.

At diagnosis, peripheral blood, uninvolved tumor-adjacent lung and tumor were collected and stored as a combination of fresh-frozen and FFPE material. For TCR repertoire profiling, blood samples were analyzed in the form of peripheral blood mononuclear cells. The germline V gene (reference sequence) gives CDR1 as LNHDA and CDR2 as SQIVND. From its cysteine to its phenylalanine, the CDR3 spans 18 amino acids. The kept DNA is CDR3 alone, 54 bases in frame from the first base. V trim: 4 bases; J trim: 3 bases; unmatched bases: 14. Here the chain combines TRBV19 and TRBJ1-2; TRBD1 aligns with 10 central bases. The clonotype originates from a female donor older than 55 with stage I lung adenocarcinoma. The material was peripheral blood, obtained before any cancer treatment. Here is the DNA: TGTGCCAGTAGTACCTACACGGTCCGGGACAGGGGTGACTATGGCTACACCTTC. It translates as CASSTYTVRDRGDYGYTF. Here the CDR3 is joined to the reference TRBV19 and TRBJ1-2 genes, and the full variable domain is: DGGITQSPKYLFRKEGQNVTLSCEQNLNHDAMYWYRQDPGQGLRLIYYSQIVNDFQKGDIAEGYSVSREKKESFPLTVTSAQKNPTAFYLCASSTYTVRDRGDYGYTFGSGTRLTVV.